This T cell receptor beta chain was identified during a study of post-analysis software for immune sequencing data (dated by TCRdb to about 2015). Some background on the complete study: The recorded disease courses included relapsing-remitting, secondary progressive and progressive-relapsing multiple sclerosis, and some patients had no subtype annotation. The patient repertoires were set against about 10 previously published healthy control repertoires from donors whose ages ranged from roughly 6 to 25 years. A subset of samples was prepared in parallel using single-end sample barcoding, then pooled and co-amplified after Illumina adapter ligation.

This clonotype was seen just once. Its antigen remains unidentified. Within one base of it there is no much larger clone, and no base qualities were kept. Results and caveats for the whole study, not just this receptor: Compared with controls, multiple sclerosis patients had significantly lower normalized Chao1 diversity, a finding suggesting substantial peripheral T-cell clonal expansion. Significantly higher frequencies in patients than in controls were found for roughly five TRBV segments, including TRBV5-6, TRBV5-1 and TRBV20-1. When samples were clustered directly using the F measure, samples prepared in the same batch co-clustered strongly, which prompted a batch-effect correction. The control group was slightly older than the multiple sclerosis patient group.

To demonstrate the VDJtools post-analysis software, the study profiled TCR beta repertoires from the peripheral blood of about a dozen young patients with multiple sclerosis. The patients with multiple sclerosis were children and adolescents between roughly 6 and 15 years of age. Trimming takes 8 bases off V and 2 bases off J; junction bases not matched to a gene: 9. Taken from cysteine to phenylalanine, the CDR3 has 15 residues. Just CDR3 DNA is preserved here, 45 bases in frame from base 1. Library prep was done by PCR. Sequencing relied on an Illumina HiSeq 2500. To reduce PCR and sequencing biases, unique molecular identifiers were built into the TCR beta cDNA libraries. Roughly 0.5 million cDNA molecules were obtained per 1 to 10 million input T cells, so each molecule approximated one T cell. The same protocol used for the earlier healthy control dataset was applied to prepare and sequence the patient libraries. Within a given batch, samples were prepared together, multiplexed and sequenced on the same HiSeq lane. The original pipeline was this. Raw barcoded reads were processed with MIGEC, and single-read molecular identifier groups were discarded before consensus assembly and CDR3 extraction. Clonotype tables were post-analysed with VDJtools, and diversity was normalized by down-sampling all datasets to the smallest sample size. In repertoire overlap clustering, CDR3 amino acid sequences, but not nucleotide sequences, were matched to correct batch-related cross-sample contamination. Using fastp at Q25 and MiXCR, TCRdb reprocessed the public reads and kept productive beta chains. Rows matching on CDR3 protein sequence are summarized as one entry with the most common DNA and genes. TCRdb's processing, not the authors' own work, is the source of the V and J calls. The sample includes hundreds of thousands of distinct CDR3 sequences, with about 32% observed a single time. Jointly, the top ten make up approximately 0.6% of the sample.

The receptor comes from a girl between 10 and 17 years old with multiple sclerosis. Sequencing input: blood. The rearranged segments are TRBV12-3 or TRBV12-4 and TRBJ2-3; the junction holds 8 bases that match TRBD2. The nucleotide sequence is TGTGCCAGCCGGTCTGCCGGGAGGGCCACAGATACGCAGTATTTT. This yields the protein CASRSAGRATDTQYF.